Described below is a single T cell receptor beta chain sequence and its context. The antigen this receptor binds is unknown. Base quality data are lacking; no much larger clone is found one base away. TCRbeta CDR3 regions were amplified from genomic DNA by means of the immunoSEQ Assay, a bias-controlled multiplex PCR. The original methods were these. The number of nucleated cells in each sample was estimated from the amplification of reference gene primers within the assay. Sequence reads were collapsed and filtered to measure the absolute abundance of every unique TCRbeta CDR3 rearrangement. For each sample, productive Simpson clonality was calculated by taking the square root of Simpson's diversity index across productive rearrangements. TCRdb mirrors the immuneACCESS table, restricted to in-frame sequences. Some clones are absent from its copies; in checked studies, under half trace to an unresolved V gene, and the reason for the others is unknown. V and J calls and clone size follow that table, whereas D and trimming were derived from the DNA. Across this sample there are 300,000 to 450,000 clones, with more than 75% seen only once. Together, the top ten hold 2% to 2.5% of the sample.

At one collaborating source in Seattle, patients were enrolled during active infection and were followed longitudinally through the course of disease. Collaborating institutions collected whole blood in K2EDTA tubes following their own protocols. For TCRbeta analysis, collaborators shipped samples as frozen whole blood, isolated PBMCs, or DNA extracted from either of those sample types. This sample was taken from a study of blood T cell repertoires in COVID-19 (dated by TCRdb to between 2020 and 2021). As for the study more broadly: Samples from collaborators originated in the United States, Italy and Spain and spanned both the acute and convalescent phases of COVID-19. Where available, HLA class I and class II types were obtained from metadata supplied by the sample provider rather than from assay-based typing. Sample metadata almost always included a de-identified subject ID, COVID-19 status, age in years and sex. The repertoires were released in a freely available public database intended as a resource for research on the immune response to SARS-CoV-2. Deeply sampled blood TCRbeta repertoires from subjects exposed to, actively infected with, or recovered from COVID-19 were included in the dataset. Samples came from the ongoing ImmuneRACE study (first 160 participants) plus 1,254 subjects from 6 global collaborators. The prospective study material was composed of cDNA or gDNA derived from T cells, B-cell-depleted T cells, or PBMCs. Results and caveats for the whole study, not just this receptor: The amount of clinical and demographic metadata varied by source and participant and was provided uncurated.

The V and J ends are trimmed by 7 bases and 0 bases, leaving 10 bases between them. Counted from cysteine to phenylalanine, this CDR3 has 15 amino acids. The CDR3 DNA has 45 bases and is translated from base 1. CDR1 SNHLY and CDR2 FYNNEI are derived from the germline V gene. Rearrangement joined TRBV2 to TRBJ1-6; there is no confident call for the D gene. What was sequenced was peripheral blood. The receptor was isolated from a woman in her sixties with COVID-19, enrolled during active disease. For the CDR3, the sequence is CASKPASSYNSPLHF. The sequence in DNA is TGTGCCAGCAAGCCAGCGAGCTCCTATAATTCACCCCTCCACTTT. Reference TRBV2 and TRBJ1-6 proteins supply the regions before and after the CDR3; the full variable domain is: EPEVTQTPSHQVTQMGQEVILRCVPISNHLYFYWYRQILGQKVEFLVSFYNNEISEKSEIFDDQFSVERPDGSNFTLKIRSTKLEDSAMYFCASKPASSYNSPLHFGNGTRLTVT.